This entry features one TCR beta chain sequence. The antigen is not known. The sample belongs to a study of beta chain features in type 1 diabetes. The germline V gene encodes CDR1 SGHTA and CDR2 FQGTGA. The CDR3 extends over 14 amino acids. The V end was cut by 5 bases, the J end by 8 bases, with 16 bases between. A sort by CD45RO/CCR7/CD25/CD127/CD95/CD27 yielded CD4+ naive, central memory, regulatory and stem cell-like memory cells. Whole-study results and caveats: There was a moderate but significant shortening of TCRB CDR3s in all four CD4+ subsets of Type 1 diabetes patients.

Reverse transcription of all isolated RNA meant that expressed TCRB transcripts were sequenced. Profiling relied on immunoSEQ multiplex PCR, and the TCRdb table lists in-frame clones only, not all of them. The data hold hundreds of thousands of clones, with 9% to 10% observed a single time. The chain has TRBV7-3 and TRBJ2-1; possible D gene TRBD2, 6 bases. This clonotype originated in a woman aged 18-29 years in good health. The material sequenced was naive CD4+ T cells from blood. This chain's CDR3 is CASSQGGVAYEQFF. DNA for the CDR3: TGTGCCAGCAGCCAAGGAGGGGTGGCATATGAGCAGTTCTTC.